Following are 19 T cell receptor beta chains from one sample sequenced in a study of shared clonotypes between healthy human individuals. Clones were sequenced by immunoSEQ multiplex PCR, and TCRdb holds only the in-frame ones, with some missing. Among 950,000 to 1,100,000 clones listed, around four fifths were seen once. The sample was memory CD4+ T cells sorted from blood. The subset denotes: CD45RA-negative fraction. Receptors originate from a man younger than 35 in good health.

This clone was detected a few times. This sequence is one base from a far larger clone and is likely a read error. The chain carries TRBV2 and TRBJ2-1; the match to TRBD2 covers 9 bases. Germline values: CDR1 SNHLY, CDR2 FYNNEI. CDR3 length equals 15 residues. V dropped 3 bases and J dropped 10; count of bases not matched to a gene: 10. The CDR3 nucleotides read TGTGCCAGCAGTGAGGCGGCGGGGGGGAATAGCGAGCAGTTCTTC. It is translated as CASSEAAGGNSEQFF.

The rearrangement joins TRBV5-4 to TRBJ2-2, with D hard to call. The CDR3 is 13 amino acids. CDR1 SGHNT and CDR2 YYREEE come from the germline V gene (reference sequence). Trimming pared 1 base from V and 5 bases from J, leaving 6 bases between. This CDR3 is CASSLIETGELFF. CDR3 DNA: TGTGCCAGCAGCTTGATAGAGACCGGGGAGCTGTTTTTT.

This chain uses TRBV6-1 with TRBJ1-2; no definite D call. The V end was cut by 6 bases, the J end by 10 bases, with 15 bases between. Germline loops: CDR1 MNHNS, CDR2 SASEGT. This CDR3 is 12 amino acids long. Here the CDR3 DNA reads TGTGCCAGCAGAGTAGCGGACCCGAACTACACCTTC. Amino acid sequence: CASRVADPNYTF.

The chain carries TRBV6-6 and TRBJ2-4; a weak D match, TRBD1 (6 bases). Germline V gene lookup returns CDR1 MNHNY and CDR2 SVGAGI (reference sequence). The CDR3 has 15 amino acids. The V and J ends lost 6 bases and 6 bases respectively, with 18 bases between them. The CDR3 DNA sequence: TGTGCCAGCAGGGGGGCGCTCGAGGCGGGAAACATTCAGTACTTC. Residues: CASRGALEAGNIQYF.

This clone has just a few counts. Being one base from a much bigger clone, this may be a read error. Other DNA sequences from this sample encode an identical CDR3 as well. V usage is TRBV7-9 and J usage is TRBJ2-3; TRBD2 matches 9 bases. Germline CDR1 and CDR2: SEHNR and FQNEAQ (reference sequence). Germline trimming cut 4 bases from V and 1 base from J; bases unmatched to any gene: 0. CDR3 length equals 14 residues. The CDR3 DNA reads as TGTGCCAGCAGCTGGACTAGCGGCACAGATACGCAGTATTTT. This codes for CASSWTSGTDTQYF.

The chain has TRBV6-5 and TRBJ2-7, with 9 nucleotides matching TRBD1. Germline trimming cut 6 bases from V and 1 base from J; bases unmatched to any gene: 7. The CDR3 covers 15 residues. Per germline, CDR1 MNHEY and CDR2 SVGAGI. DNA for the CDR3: TGTGCCAGCAGCAGGACAGGGGAAGGGTCCTACGAGCAGTACTTC. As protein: CASSRTGEGSYEQYF.

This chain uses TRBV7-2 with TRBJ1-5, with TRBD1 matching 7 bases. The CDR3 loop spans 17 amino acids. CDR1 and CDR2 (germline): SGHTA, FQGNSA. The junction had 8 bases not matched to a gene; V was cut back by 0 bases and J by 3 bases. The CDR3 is CASSLARRGTANQPQHF. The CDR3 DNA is TGTGCCAGCAGCTTAGCAAGAAGGGGGACAGCCAATCAGCCCCAGCATTTT.

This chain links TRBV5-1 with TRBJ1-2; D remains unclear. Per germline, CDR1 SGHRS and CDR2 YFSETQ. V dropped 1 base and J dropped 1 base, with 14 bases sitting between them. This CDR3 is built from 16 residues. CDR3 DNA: TGCGCCAGCAGCTTGAGCCTGGCCCAATATAACTATGGCTACACCTTC. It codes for CASSLSLAQYNYGYTF.

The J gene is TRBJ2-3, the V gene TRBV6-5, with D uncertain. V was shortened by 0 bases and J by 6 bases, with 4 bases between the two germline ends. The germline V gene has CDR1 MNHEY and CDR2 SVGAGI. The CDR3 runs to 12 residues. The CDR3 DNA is TGTGCCAGCAGTTACTCGATTGATACGCAGTATTTT. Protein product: CASSYSIDTQYF.

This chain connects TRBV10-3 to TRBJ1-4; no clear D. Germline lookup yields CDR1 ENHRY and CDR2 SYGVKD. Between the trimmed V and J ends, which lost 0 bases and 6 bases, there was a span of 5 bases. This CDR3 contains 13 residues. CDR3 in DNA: TGTGCCATCAGTGAGTCTAGGGATGAAAAACTGTTTTTT. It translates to CAISESRDEKLFF.

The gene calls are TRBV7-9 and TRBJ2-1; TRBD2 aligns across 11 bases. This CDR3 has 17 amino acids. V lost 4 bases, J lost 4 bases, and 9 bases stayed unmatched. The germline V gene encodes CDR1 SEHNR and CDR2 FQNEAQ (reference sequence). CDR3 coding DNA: TGTGCCAGCAGCTCACTGAGACTAGCGGGAATTTACAATGAGCAGTTCTTC. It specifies CASSSLRLAGIYNEQFF.

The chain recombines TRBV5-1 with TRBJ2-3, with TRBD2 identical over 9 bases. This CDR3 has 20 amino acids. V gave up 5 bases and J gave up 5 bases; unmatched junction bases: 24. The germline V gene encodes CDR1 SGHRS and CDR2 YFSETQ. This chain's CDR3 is CASSRTAGTSQGSPRDTQYF. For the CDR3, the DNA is TGCGCCAGCAGTCGGACCGCCGGGACTAGCCAGGGAAGTCCCCGAGATACGCAGTATTTT.

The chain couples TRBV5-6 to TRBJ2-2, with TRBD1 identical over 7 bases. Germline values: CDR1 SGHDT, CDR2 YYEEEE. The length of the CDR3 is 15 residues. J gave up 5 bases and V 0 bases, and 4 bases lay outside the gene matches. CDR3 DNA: TGTGCCAGCAGCTTGGCAGGGGGTATTACCGGGGAGCTGTTTTTT. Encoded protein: CASSLAGGITGELFF.

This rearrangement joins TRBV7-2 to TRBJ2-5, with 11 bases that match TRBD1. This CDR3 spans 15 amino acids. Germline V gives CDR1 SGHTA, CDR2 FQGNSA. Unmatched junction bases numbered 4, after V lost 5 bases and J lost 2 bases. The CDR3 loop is CASSTGQGAQETQYF. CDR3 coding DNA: TGTGCCAGCAGCACTGGACAGGGGGCACAAGAGACCCAGTACTTC.

The CDR3 region is CAIANRDADTEAFF. The CDR3 nucleotides read TGTGCCATCGCCAACCGGGACGCAGACACTGAAGCTTTCTTT. The chain combines TRBV10-3 with TRBJ1-1; weak D call: TRBD1 (5 bases). The V and J ends lost 8 bases and 3 bases respectively, with 16 bases between them. In germline, CDR1 is ENHRY, CDR2 SYGVKD. This CDR3 is built from 14 residues.

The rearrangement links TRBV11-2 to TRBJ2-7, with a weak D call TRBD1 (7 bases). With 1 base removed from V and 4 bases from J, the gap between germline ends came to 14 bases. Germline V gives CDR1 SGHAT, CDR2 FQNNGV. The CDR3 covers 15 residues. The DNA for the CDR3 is TGTGCCAGCAGCTTAGCATCAGGGGGGCCTTACGAGCAGTACTTC. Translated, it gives CASSLASGGPYEQYF. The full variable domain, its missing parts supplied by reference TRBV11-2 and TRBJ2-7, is EAGVAQSPRYKIIEKRQSVAFWCNPISGHATLYWYQQILGQGPKLLIQFQNNGVVDDSQLPKDRFSAERLKGVDSTLKIQPAKLEDSAVYLCASSLASGGPYEQYFGPGTRLTVT.

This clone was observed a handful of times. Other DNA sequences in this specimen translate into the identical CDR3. This chain's CDR3 is CASSPGGASSYEQYF. The CDR3 DNA is TGTGCCAGCAGTCCGGGGGGGGCGTCTAGTTACGAGCAGTACTTC. The chain has TRBV28 and TRBJ2-7; 8 positions match TRBD2. The germline CDR1 and CDR2 sequences are MDHEN and SYDVKM. The CDR3 covers 15 residues. The J segment lost 4 bases and the V segment lost 5 bases, leaving 10 bases of the junction unmatched. The variable domain in full, completed from reference TRBV28 and TRBJ2-7, reads DVKVTQSSRYLVKRTGEKVFLECVQDMDHENMFWYRQDPGLGLRLIYFSYDVKMKEKGDIPEGYSVSREKKERFSLILESASTNQTSMYLCASSPGGASSYEQYFGPGTRLTVT.

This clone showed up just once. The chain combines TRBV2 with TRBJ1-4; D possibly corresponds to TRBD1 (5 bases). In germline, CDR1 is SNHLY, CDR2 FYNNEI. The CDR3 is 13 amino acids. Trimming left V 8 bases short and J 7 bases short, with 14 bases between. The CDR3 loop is CASCRQLREKLFF. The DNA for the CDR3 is TGTGCCAGCTGCCGACAGTTACGTGAAAAACTGTTTTTT.

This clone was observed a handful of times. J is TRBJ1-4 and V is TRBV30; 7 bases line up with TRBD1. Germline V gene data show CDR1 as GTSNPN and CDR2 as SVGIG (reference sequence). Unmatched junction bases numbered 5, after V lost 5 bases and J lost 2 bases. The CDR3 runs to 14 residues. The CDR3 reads CAWGTGVTNEKLFF. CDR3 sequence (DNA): TGTGCCTGGGGAACAGGGGTGACTAATGAAAAACTGTTTTTT.